This T cell receptor (beta chain) was documented in a study of OX40 agonist ivuxolimab in advanced cancers. Study details: Prior anti-PD-1, anti-PD-L1 or anti-CTLA-4 therapy did not bar entry, and approximately 43% had some. Findings of the study overall: CD4+ and CD8+ blood T cells expanded clonally by week 6 at 0.1 to 3.0 mg/kg.

J lost 4 bases, V lost 2 bases, and 12 bases had no gene match. CDR3 size: 18 residues. Germline CDR1 is MNHNS and CDR2 is SASEGT. Patients with a history of autoimmune disease or on systemic immunosuppression were excluded. Sequencing used immunoSEQ multiplex PCR; TCRdb keeps in-frame clones, though not all of them. The data contain 70,000 to 85,000 clones, over 85% of them singletons. Worth noting for this clone: Its specificity is unknown.

The rearrangement links TRBV6-1 to TRBJ2-5, with 11 bases aligning to TRBD2. The sample was CD4+ or CD8+ T cells sorted from blood, taken in a trial of the OX40 agonist ivuxolimab. The source of this sequence is an adult with an advanced solid tumor such as melanoma, head and neck, liver or kidney cancer. CDR3 sequence: CASSEFTSGSSFGETQYF. DNA for the CDR3: TGTGCCAGCAGTGAATTTACTAGCGGGAGCTCTTTCGGAGAGACCCAGTACTTC.